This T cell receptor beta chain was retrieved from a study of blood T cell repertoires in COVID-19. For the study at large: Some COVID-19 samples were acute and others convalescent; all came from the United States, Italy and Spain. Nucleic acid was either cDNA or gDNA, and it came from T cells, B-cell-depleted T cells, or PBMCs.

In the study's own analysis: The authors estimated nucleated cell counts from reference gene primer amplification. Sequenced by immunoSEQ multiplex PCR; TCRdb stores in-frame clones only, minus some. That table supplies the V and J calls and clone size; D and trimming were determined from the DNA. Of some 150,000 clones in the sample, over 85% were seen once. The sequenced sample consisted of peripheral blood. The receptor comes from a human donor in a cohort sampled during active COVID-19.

The CDR3: CASSVRGGAIEQFF. The CDR3 DNA is TGTGCCAGCAGTGTGAGGGGGGGGGCCATTGAGCAGTTCTTC. The chain carries TRBV2 and TRBJ2-1, with a weak D call TRBD2 (7 bases). The CDR3 has 14 amino acids. The ends were cut back, 4 bases at V and 9 bases at J, with 16 bases in the middle. From germline, CDR1 is SNHLY and CDR2 FYNNEI.